Detailed here is one T cell receptor beta chain. These data are taken from a study of control samples from healthy donors and cancer patients. Assay used: immunoSEQ multiplex PCR; TCRdb lists only in-frame clones, some missing. The sample carries about 75,000 clones, 94% recorded once. The CDR3 has 16 amino acids. Trimming took 2 bases from V and 1 from J; bases not matched to a gene: 6. Germline V gene data show CDR1 as LGHNT and CDR2 as FRNRAP. This TCR derives from a middle-aged woman in good health. This rearrangement joins TRBV12-5 to TRBJ2-7; 9 positions match TRBD2. The sequencing input was blood. The CDR3: CASGLSSGSRSYEQYF. In DNA, the CDR3 is TGTGCTAGTGGTTTGAGTAGCGGGAGTAGATCCTACGAGCAGTACTTC. Looking up the rest from reference TRBV12-5 and TRBJ2-7 gives the full variable domain: DARVTQTPRHKVTEMGQEVTMRCQPILGHNTVFWYRQTMMQGLELLAYFRNRAPLDDSGMPKDRFSAEMPDATLATLKIQPSEPRDSAVYFCASGLSSGSRSYEQYFGPGTRLTVT.